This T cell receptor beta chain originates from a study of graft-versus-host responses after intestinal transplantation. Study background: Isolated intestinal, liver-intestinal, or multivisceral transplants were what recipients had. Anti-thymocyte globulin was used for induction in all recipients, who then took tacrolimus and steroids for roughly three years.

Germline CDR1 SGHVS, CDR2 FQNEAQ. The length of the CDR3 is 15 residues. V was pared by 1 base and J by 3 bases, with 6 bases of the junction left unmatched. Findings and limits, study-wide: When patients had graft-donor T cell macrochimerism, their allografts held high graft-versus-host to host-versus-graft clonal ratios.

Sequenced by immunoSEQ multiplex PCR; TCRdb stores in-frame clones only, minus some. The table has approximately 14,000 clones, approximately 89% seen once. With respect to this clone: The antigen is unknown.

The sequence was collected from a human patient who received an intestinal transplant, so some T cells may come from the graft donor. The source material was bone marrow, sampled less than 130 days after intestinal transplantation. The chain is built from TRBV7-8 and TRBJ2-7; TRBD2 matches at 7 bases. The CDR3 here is CASSLEAGESYEQYF. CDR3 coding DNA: TGTGCCAGCAGCTTAGAGGCGGGAGAAAGCTACGAGCAGTACTTC.